The rows below give T cell receptor beta chains drawn from one sample of a study of human T cells and chemical hapten exposure. TCRdb re-called the RACE reads with MiXCR, one entry per CDR3 protein. Here the sample spans tens of thousands of distinct CDR3 sequences, around 10% being singletons. The sample here was whole blood, taken in connection with sensitization to the hapten diphenylcyclopropenone (DPC). The receptors derive from a man aged 40-50 years with alopecia areata. Some clones in this sample may be carry-over from other donors' samples. CDR3s include the opening cysteine and the closing phenylalanine or tryptophan. A D gene is named only where the DNA matches it firmly. Not all rows give a size; the values are once, few, many and, for expanded clones, a class.

>TRBV29-1|few|TRBJ2-5|-
TGCAGCGTTGGGGCTTCCCTGCGGGAGACCCAGTACTTC
CSVGASLRETQYF
>TRBV15|-|TRBJ2-7|TRBD1
TGTGCCACCAGCAGAGAAAGGTCAGGGGGTACGAGCTCCTACGAGCAGTACTTC
CATSRERSGGTSSYEQYF
>TRBV9|few|TRBJ1-4|-
TGTGCCAGCAGCGTAGACGGACGGAGTAATGAAAAACTGTTTTTT
CASSVDGRSNEKLFF
>TRBV25-1|-|TRBJ2-5|-
TGTGCCAGCAGTGAACAGAGGCCGGGGGAGACCCAGTACTTC
CASSEQRPGETQYF
>TRBV24-1|few|TRBJ2-3|-
TGTGCCACCAGTGATCAAAGCAGAGTTTGGCAGTATTTT
CATSDQSRVWQYF
>TRBV6-5|many|TRBJ1-1|TRBD1
TGTGCCAGCAGTTTGGACAGGGTAAACACTGAAGCTTTCTTT
CASSLDRVNTEAFF
>TRBV11-3|few|TRBJ2-1|TRBD1
TGTGCCAGCAGTCTCACCCGGGACAGTTACAATGAGCAGTTCTTC
CASSLTRDSYNEQFF
>TRBV7-9|-|TRBJ2-1|-
TGTGCCAGCAGCTTAGATGAGATTTGGATTAGGCAAGACAATGAGCAGTTCTTC
CASSLDEIWIRQDNEQFF
>TRBV12-3/TRBV12-4|-|TRBJ2-1|TRBD2
TGTGCCAGCAGTTTAGCCAGCGGGAAGTTATCCTACAATGAGCAGTTCTTC
CASSLASGKLSYNEQFF
>TRBV6-5|many|TRBJ2-1|TRBD2
TGTGCCAGCAGTTACCTAGCGGGAGGGGTGAATGAGCAGTTCTTC
CASSYLAGGVNEQFF
>TRBV19|-|TRBJ1-5|TRBD1
TGTGCCAGTAGTCCCGGGACAGGGGGCAGGCAGCCCCAGCATTTT
CASSPGTGGRQPQHF
>TRBV5-1|few|TRBJ1-5|TRBD1
TGCGCCAGCAGCTTGGAACAGGGGAGCAATCAGCCCCAGCATTTT
CASSLEQGSNQPQHF
>TRBV5-1|few|TRBJ1-2|-
TGCGCCAGCAGCTTTGACAGCCCTTATGGCTACACCTTC
CASSFDSPYGYTF
>TRBV20-1|few|TRBJ1-1|TRBD1
TGCAGTGCTAGAAACACAGGGGTGTCGGTGACTGAAGCTTTCTTT
CSARNTGVSVTEAFF
>TRBV18|many|TRBJ1-1|-
TGTGCCAGCTCACGGGACGGCTACACTGAAGCTTTCTTT
CASSRDGYTEAFF
>TRBV20-1|few|TRBJ2-1|-
TGCAGTGCCCCGAATATATTTGGGGGGAACCCCTACAATGAGCAGTTCTTC
CSAPNIFGGNPYNEQFF
>TRBV6-6|few|TRBJ2-3|-
TGTGCCAGCAGTTACGGGTCAATTGCGTATTTT
CASSYGSIAYF
>TRBV9|few|TRBJ2-2|-
TGTGCCAGCAGCTCCCCCGAAGGCGGATCGGACACGGCTTTCACCGGGGAGCTGTTTTTT
CASSSPEGGSDTAFTGELFF
>TRBV24-1|-|TRBJ2-2|-
TGTGCCACCAGTGAATTAACCGGGGAGCTGTTTTTT
CATSELTGELFF
>TRBV6-2/TRBV6-3|-|TRBJ2-3|TRBD1
TGTGCCAGCAGTTACCCGGACAGGGCTTCGGCAGATACGCAGTATTTT
CASSYPDRASADTQYF
>TRBV7-2|-|TRBJ2-3|TRBD1
TGTGCCAGCAGCTTTTTGGTAGGGGGCACCCCAGATACGCAGTATTTT
CASSFLVGGTPDTQYF
>TRBV3-1|-|TRBJ2-3|-
TGTGCCAGCAGCCCTGGACTGCCCTCGGCGCAGTATTTT
CASSPGLPSAQYF
>TRBV12-3/TRBV12-4|-|TRBJ2-7|-
TGTGCCAGCAGTGCCCTCGGGTATGACGAGCAGTACTTC
CASSALGYDEQYF
>TRBV30|many|TRBJ2-3|-
TGTGCCTGGGCCCAGGGGAATCCAGATACGCAGTATTTT
CAWAQGNPDTQYF
>TRBV7-9|-|TRBJ2-6|-
TGTGCCAGCAGCTCCACGTCGGGGGTCTCTGGGGCCAACGTCCTGACTTTC
CASSSTSGVSGANVLTF
>TRBV20-1|-|TRBJ2-5|-
TGCAGTGCTAAAGGCGGTGGGGAGACCCAGTACTTC
CSAKGGGETQYF
>TRBV28|-|TRBJ2-2|-
TGTGCCAGCAGGGACACAAGGGAGTCCGGGGAGCTGTTTTTT
CASRDTRESGELFF
>TRBV29-1|few|TRBJ2-3|TRBD2
TGCAGCGTTGAAGACCTGACTAGCGACGGTCCGGCTAGCACAGATACGCAGTATTTT
CSVEDLTSDGPASTDTQYF
>TRBV7-8|many|TRBJ1-6|-
TGTGCCAGCAGCTTAGAGGGAGCACAGGCGAATTCACCCCTCCACTTT
CASSLEGAQANSPLHF
>TRBV28|-|TRBJ2-7|TRBD2
TGTGCCAGCAGACTAGCGGGAGCTTCCTACGAGCAGTACTTC
CASRLAGASYEQYF
>TRBV7-9|-|TRBJ1-3|-
TGTGCCAGCAGCGGACGGGGGGCTTCTGGAAACACCATATATTTT
CASSGRGASGNTIYF
>TRBV20-1|many|TRBJ1-2|-
TGCAGTGCTAGTTCCAGGGTAAATGGCTACACCTTC
CSASSRVNGYTF
>TRBV18|-|TRBJ2-5|TRBD1
TGTGCCAGCTCATTCGGACAGGAAGAGACCCAGTACTTC
CASSFGQEETQYF
>TRBV29-1|few|TRBJ2-3|TRBD2
TGCAGCGTTGAACAGCGGGAGGGCACAGATACGCAGTATTTT
CSVEQREGTDTQYF
>TRBV5-4|-|TRBJ2-7|-
TGTGCCAGCAGCCCCAGGGATACGACTTACTACGAGCAGTACTTC
CASSPRDTTYYEQYF